These T cell receptor beta chains were read from a single sample in a study of blood T cell repertoires in COVID-19. The protocol was immunoSEQ multiplex PCR, while the TCRdb copy is restricted to in-frame clones and leaves out a portion. This sample has roughly 74,000 clones, with roughly four fifths found just once. Sequenced input: peripheral blood. The source is a man between 65 and 79 years old with acute or convalescent COVID-19. Both conserved end residues are trimmed from each CDR3. A D gene is named only where the DNA matches it firmly.

cdr3_aa d_call j_call v_call
ASSLQRGGEETQY TRBD2 TRBJ2-5 TRBV5-1
ASSQGGMADTQY . TRBJ2-3 TRBV3-1/TRBV3-2
ASSLAGGRNLEQF TRBD2 TRBJ2-1 TRBV27
ASSQLQGGYGYT TRBD1 TRBJ1-2 TRBV4-3
ASSLDRPRGEKLF TRBD1 TRBJ1-4 TRBV7-8
ASTPPGAGDSHEQF TRBD2 TRBJ2-1 TRBV28
ASSLIGAGAGELF TRBD2 TRBJ2-2 TRBV7-2
ASSLRREVNEQY TRBD2 TRBJ2-7 TRBV7-3
ASSGTGGRGYGYT TRBD1 TRBJ1-2 TRBV19
ASSPGTEDGYT . TRBJ1-2 TRBV5-1
ASSPLGTGEAF TRBD1 TRBJ1-1 TRBV5-4
SVAELYNEQF . TRBJ2-1 TRBV29-1
ASSLSDGGYNEQF . TRBJ2-1 TRBV7-3
ASGGSSYNEQF . TRBJ2-1 TRBV7-3
ASSPGTGEEKLF TRBD1 TRBJ1-4 TRBV6-5
ASRDSNQETQY . TRBJ2-5 TRBV19
ASSLGPSGRAGEQF TRBD2 TRBJ2-1 TRBV5-6
ASSWTGVNSPLH TRBD1 TRBJ1-6 TRBV28
ASSQTPFRGPQPQH TRBD1 TRBJ1-5 TRBV4-1
ASSFSGSSYNEQF . TRBJ2-1 TRBV7-2
ASSLGQSITYEQY TRBD1 TRBJ2-7 TRBV5-4
ASSQREETQY . TRBJ2-5 TRBV6-2/TRBV6-3
ASSQLPTGSSTDTQY TRBD1 TRBJ2-3 TRBV18
ASSIRDRTWDEQF TRBD1 TRBJ2-1 TRBV19
ASSQWGSADTQY . TRBJ2-3 TRBV4-3
ASSSEQGPGAEAF . TRBJ1-1 TRBV7-9
ASSEDGSAGWNGYT . TRBJ1-2 TRBV6-1
ASSLGTAGTSLRNEQF TRBD2 TRBJ2-1 TRBV19
ASSSRPGQKYNEQF TRBD1 TRBJ2-1 TRBV6-2/TRBV6-3
ASSEVTGPNQPQH TRBD1 TRBJ1-5 TRBV6-1
ASSYSSGGYNEQF TRBD2 TRBJ2-1 TRBV7-2
ASTQTGNTEAF . TRBJ1-1 TRBV6-6
ASSQLVLQGNYGYT . TRBJ1-2 TRBV3-1/TRBV3-2
ASSYRGDYMDEQY . TRBJ2-7 TRBV14
ASTWGQNTEAF . TRBJ1-1 TRBV7-2
ASSGGQQETQY . TRBJ2-5 TRBV2
ASSSLGDNSPLH . TRBJ1-6 TRBV5-1
ASSYIRGNYEQY . TRBJ2-7 TRBV6-2/TRBV6-3
ASSRAVGGGMAGELF TRBD2 TRBJ2-2 TRBV3-1/TRBV3-2
ASSSLPGGAGNQPQH TRBD1 TRBJ1-5 TRBV7-8
ASSLALAGRDEQY TRBD2 TRBJ2-7 TRBV5-1
ASSPGTSGYNEQF TRBD2 TRBJ2-1 TRBV11-3
ASSEDTGNGYT . TRBJ1-2 TRBV2
ASSIGGALPYEQY . TRBJ2-7 TRBV19
ASRALAADGYT . TRBJ1-2 TRBV27
ASSLARGGSSRDEQY TRBD2 TRBJ2-7 TRBV7-8
ASSLGRDRGVTEAF TRBD1 TRBJ1-1 TRBV7-2
ASSEGDYGYT . TRBJ1-2 TRBV2
ASSFGGATNTGELF . TRBJ2-2 TRBV5-4
SAPANEKLF . TRBJ1-4 TRBV20-1
ASSLGSSGAGEQF TRBD2 TRBJ2-1 TRBV7-9
ASSTTLVNEQF . TRBJ2-1 TRBV7-3
ASSLRRGLGSEQF . TRBJ2-1 TRBV7-3
ASSLERGDEKLF . TRBJ1-4 TRBV5-1
ASLGVNSNQPQH . TRBJ1-5 TRBV2